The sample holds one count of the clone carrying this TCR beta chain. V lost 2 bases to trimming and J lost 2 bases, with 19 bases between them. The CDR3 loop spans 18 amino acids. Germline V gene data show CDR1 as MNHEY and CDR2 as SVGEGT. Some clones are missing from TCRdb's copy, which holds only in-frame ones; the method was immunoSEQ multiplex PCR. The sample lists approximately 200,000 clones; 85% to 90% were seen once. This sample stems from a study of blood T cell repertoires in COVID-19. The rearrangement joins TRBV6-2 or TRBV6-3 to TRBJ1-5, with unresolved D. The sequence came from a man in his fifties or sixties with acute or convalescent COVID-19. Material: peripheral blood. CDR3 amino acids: CASSYDLELGVGNQPQHF. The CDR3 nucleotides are TGTGCCAGCAGTTACGACCTGGAACTCGGGGTCGGCAATCAGCCCCAGCATTTT.